This record looks at one TCR beta chain sequence and its context. The sample comes from a study of shared clonotypes between healthy human individuals. Looking at the study overall: Three plates each covered CD4 naive and memory; CD8 naive two, CD8 memory one.

Profiling relied on immunoSEQ multiplex PCR, and the TCRdb table lists in-frame clones only, not all of them. The sample comprises around 620,000 clones, 95% of which are singletons, and over 0.095% rests with the top ten. Naive CD8 cells were CD45RO-negative, positively selected for CCR7, excluding terminally differentiated effector memory CD45RA+ cells. Sequenced material: naive CD8+ T cells sorted from blood. This TCR was recovered from a young woman in good health.

The CDR3 reads CAFREDTKNIQYF. The DNA for the CDR3 is TGTGCCTTTCGGGAGGATACCAAAAACATTCAGTACTTC. This rearrangement joins TRBV2 to TRBJ2-4; 7 bases map to TRBD2. V lost 11 bases and J lost 2; bases outside the gene matches: 6. The CDR3 covers 13 residues. Looked up from germline, CDR1 is SNHLY and CDR2 is FYNNEI.